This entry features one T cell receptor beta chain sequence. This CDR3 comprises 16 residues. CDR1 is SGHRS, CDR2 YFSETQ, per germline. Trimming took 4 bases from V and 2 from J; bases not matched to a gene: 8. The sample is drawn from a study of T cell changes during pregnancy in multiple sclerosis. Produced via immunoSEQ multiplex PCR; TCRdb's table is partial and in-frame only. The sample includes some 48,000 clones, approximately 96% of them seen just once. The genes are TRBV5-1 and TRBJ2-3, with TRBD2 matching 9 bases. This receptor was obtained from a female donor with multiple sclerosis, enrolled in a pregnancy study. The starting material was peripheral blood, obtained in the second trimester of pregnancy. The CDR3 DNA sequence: TGCGCCAGCAGCATCTTAGCGGGAGCGACCACAGATACGCAGTATTTT. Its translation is CASSILAGATTDTQYF.